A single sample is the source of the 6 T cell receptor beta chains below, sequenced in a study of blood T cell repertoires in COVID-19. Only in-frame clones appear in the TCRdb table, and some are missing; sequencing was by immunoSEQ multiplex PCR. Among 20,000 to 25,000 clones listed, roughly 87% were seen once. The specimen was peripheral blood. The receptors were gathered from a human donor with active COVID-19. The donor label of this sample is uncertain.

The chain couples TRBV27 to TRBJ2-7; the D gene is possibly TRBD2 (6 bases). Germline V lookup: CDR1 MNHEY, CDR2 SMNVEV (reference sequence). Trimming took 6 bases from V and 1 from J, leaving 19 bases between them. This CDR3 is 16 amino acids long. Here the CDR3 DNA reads TGTGCCAGCAGCCTCCGCATCGGGGCGGGATCCTACGAGCAGTACTTC. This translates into CASSLRIGAGSYEQYF.

The CDR3 loop reads CASSKALKHLKIQETQYF. CDR3 bases: TGTGCCAGCAGCAAAGCGCTTAAGCACCTCAAAATCCAAGAGACCCAGTACTTC. V gene TRBV21-1 combines with J gene TRBJ2-5; no check of the table's D call, TRBD2, against the DNA was made. TRBV21-1 is termed a pseudogene. This CDR3 is built from 18 residues.

This CDR3 reads CASSKTTTGLAGGVSYNEQFF. In DNA form, the CDR3 reads TGTGCCAGCAGCAAAACGACCACGGGGCTAGCGGGAGGGGTATCCTACAATGAGCAGTTCTTC. The chain combines TRBV7-3 with TRBJ2-1, with TRBD2 identical over 12 bases. Germline assignment: CDR1 SGHTA and CDR2 FQGTGA. The CDR3 spans 21 residues. The V segment lost 5 bases and the J segment 1 base; nucleotides outside the gene matches: 18.

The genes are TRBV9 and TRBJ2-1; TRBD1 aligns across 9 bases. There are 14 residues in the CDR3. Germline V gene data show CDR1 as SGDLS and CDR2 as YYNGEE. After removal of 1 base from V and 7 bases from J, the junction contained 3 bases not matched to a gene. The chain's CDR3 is CASSVRQGGNEQFF. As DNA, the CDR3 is TGTGCCAGCAGCGTACGACAGGGGGGGAATGAGCAGTTCTTC.

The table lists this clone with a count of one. DNA of the CDR3: TGTGCCAGCAGCTTGGCCTTTCGGAGCTCCTACAATGAGCAGTTCTTC. This codes for CASSLAFRSSYNEQFF. The chain combines TRBV5-6 with TRBJ2-1; D unresolved. The germline V and J ends were trimmed by 0 bases and 0 bases, with 10 bases remaining between them. This CDR3 has 16 residues. From germline, CDR1 is SGHDT and CDR2 YYEEEE.

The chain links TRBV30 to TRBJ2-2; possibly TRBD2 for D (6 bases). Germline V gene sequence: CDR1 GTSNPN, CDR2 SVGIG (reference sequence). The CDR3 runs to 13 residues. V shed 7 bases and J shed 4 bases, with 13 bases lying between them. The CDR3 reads CASDGGFTGELFF. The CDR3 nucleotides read TGTGCCTCCGACGGAGGGTTCACCGGGGAGCTGTTTTTT.